The following is a TCR beta chain sequence with its context. Its cognate antigen is unknown. The junction and the germline gene differ at one end; a read error may be behind it. The data are from a study of cytomegalovirus exposure and HLA in healthy donors. Study-wide background: In an earlier analysis, around 100 million unique TCR beta sequences were found from approximately 190 million T cells. Findings and limits, study-wide: Among the most significant clusters, several appeared linked to common viral pathogens in a later analysis. Among TCR beta chains of equal frequency, HLA-associated ones were more clonally expanded in a later analysis.

Amplification used 60 Vbeta primers and 13 Jbeta primers. Profiled with immunoSEQ multiplex PCR; TCRdb holds only in-frame clones, not every one. The sample has more than 85,000 clones; roughly 76% are singletons. At collection, donors were nominally healthy, but unrecorded immune exposures were probable. Germline V gene sequence: CDR1 LGHNA, CDR2 YSLEER. This CDR3 comprises 16 residues. Sequenced: PBMCs. The source of this sequence is a woman aged 45-65 years in good health and CMV-seropositive. V usage is TRBV4-3 and J usage is TRBJ2-6; possibly TRBD1 for D (6 bases). As DNA, the CDR3 is TGCGCCAGCAGCCAAGAGTCAGGGGCCGGGGCCAACGGCCTGACTTTC. Protein sequence: CASSQESGAGANGLTF.